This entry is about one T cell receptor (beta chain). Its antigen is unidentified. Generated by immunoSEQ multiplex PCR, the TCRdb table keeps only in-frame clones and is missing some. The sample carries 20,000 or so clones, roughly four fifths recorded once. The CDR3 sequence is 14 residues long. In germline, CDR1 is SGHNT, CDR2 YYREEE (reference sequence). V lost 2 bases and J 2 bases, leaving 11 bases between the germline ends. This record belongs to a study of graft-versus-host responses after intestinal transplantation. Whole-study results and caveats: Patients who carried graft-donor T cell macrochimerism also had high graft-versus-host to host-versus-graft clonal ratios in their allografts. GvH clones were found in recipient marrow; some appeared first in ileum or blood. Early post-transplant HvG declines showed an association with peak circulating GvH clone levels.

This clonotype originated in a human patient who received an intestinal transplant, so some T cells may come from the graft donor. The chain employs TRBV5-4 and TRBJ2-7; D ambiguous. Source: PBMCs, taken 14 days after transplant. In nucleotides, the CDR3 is TGTGCCAGCAGCTTACGGCGAAGTCCCTACGAGCAGTACTTC. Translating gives CASSLRRSPYEQYF.